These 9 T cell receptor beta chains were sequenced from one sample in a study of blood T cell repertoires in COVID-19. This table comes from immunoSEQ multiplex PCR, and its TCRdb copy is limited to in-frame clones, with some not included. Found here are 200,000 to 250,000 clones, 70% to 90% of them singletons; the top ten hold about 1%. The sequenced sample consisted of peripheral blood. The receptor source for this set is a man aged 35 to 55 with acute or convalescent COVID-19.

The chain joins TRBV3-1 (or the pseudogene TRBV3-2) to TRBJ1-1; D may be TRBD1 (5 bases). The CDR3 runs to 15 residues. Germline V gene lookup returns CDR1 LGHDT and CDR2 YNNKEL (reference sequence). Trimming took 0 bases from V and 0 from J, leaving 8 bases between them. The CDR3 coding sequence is TGTGCCAGCAGCCAAGATCCAGGGCTGAACACTGAAGCTTTCTTT. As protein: CASSQDPGLNTEAFF.

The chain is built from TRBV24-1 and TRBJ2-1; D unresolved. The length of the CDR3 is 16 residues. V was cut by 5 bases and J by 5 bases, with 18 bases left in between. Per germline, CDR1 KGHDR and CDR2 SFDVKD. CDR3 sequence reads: CATSGLLNPYHNEQFF. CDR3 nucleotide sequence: TGTGCCACCAGTGGCTTATTGAATCCCTACCACAATGAGCAGTTCTTC.

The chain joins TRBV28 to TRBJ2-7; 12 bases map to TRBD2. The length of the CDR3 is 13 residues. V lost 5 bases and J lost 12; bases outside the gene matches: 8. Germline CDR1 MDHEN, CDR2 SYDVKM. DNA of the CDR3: TGTGCCAGCAGTGAAGCCGGGACTAGCGGGTTGTACTTC. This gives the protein CASSEAGTSGLYF.

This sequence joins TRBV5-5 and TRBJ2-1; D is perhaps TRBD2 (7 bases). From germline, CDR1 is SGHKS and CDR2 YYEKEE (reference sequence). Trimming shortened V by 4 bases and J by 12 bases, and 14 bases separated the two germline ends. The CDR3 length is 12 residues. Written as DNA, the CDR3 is TGTGCCAGCAGCCCGGAGAGGGGGGGGCAGTTCTTC. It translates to CASSPERGGQFF.

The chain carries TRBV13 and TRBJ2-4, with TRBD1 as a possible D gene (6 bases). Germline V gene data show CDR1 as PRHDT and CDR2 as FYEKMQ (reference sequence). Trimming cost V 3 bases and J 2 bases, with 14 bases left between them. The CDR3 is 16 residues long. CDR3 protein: CASSFSTGITKNIQYF. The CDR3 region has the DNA TGTGCCAGCAGCTTTTCAACAGGGATTACCAAAAACATTCAGTACTTC.

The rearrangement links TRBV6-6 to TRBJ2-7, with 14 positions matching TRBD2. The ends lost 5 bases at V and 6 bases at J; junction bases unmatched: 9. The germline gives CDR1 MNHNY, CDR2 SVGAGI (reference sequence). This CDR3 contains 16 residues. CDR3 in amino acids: CASSQRTSGGLGEQYF. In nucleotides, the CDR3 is TGTGCCAGCAGTCAGAGGACTAGCGGGGGGCTCGGCGAGCAGTACTTC.

This CDR3 is CASSAGTGGANTEAFF. For the CDR3, the DNA is TGCGCCAGCAGCGCCGGGACAGGGGGAGCGAACACTGAAGCTTTCTTT. This rearrangement joins TRBV5-1 to TRBJ1-1, with 11 bases fitting TRBD1. Per the germline V gene, CDR1 is SGHRS and CDR2 is YFSETQ. The CDR3 has 16 amino acids. The V segment lost 4 bases and the J segment 1 base; nucleotides outside the gene matches: 6.

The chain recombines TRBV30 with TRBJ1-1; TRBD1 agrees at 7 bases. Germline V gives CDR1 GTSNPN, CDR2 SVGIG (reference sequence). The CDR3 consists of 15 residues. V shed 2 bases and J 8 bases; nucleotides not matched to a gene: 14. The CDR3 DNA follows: TGTGCCTGGAGTCCCAGCTCCAGGGGGAGGTCGGAAGCTTTCTTT. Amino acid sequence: CAWSPSSRGRSEAFF.

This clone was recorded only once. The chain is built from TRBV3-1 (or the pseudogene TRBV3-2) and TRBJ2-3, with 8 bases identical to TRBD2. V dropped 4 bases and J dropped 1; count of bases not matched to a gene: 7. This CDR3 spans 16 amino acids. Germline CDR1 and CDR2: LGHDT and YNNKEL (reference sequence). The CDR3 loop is CASSLSSLAGTDTQYF. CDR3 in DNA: TGTGCCAGCAGCCTCTCATCACTAGCGGGCACAGATACGCAGTATTTT.